These T cell receptor beta chains were read from a single sample in a study of control samples from healthy donors and cancer patients. The table came from immunoSEQ multiplex PCR; TCRdb's copy has only in-frame clones and leaves some out. The sample contains about 60,000 clones, 80% to 95% of which appear only once. The sequencing input was PBMCs. These receptors originate from a man aged 35-49 years with colorectal cancer. Each CDR3 is given with its conserved first and last residue. Each record gives: CDR3 length, V gene, J gene, CDR3 protein.

>14|TRBV6-2/TRBV6-3|TRBJ2-4
CASSYVGQTAIQYF
>15|TRBV3-1/TRBV3-2|TRBJ1-1
CASSHRDNMNTEAFF
>17|TRBV7-2|TRBJ1-1
CASSLGQGGGRNTEAFF
>14|TRBV5-4|TRBJ1-1
CASSLERVGSEAFF
>13|TRBV7-2|TRBJ2-7
CASSFGQLYEQYF
>15|TRBV7-2|TRBJ1-5
CASSSTGTGNQPQHF
>17|TRBV19|TRBJ1-3
CASSRKTGTGEGNTIYF
>15|TRBV9|TRBJ1-5
CASSVTGGDNQPQHF
>14|TRBV19|TRBJ2-1
CASSMGTGYNEQFF
>16|TRBV12-5|TRBJ2-2
CASGLVQAGPSGELFF
>17|TRBV2|TRBJ2-5
CASRGRGRYPQGETQYF
>15|TRBV27|TRBJ1-6
CASSLEGQLYSPLHF
>13|TRBV7-2|TRBJ2-5
CASSLSERETQYF
>14|TRBV3-1/TRBV3-2|TRBJ2-7
CASSPGLAPYEQYF
>13|TRBV2|TRBJ1-1
CASIGRRQAEAFF
>15|TRBV5-1|TRBJ1-1
CASSLPSDKGTEAFF
>14|TRBV5-1|TRBJ2-5
CASSLAGQGETQYF
>12|TRBV29-1|TRBJ1-5
CSVRQGDQPQHF
>11|TRBV2|TRBJ2-1
CASSKVDEQFF
>14|TRBV11-2|TRBJ1-2
CASGPSGVVGGYTF
>14|TRBV19|TRBJ1-1
CASSIGQGADEAFF
>15|TRBV2|TRBJ2-5
CASRTSGQGSSSQYF
>16|TRBV11-3|TRBJ2-5
CASSFEVQGGVETQYF
>13|TRBV12-3/TRBV12-4|TRBJ2-3
CASSTWARDTQYF
>16|TRBV5-1|TRBJ1-4
CASSNGQGVGKEKLFF
>15|TRBV15|TRBJ1-2
CATSQETGANYGYTF
>12|TRBV6-5|TRBJ2-2
CAGWGNTGELFF
>13|TRBV21-1|TRBJ1-1
CASSKRQGLEAFF
>16|TRBV4-2|TRBJ2-6
CASSPLGTSGANVLTF
>14|TRBV5-1|TRBJ1-2
CASSFDGPNYGYTF
>14|TRBV5-1|TRBJ1-4
CASSLGQTNEKLFF
>14|TRBV7-9|TRBJ2-1
CASNSLGGGDEQFF
>14|TRBV27|TRBJ1-2
CASSSRQGEGGYTF
>16|TRBV7-3|TRBJ2-7
CASSPQGTYARSEQYF
>12|TRBV18|TRBJ2-3
CASSTLTDTQYF
>17|TRBV3-1/TRBV3-2|TRBJ1-3
CASSQNIGQTSGNTIYF
>12|TRBV12-3/TRBV12-4|TRBJ2-5
CASSAYQETQYF
>13|TRBV3-1/TRBV3-2|TRBJ2-1
CASSRGLANEQFF
>16|TRBV24-1|TRBJ2-3
CATSDSTQTATDTQYF
>15|TRBV19|TRBJ1-6
CASRERGREGSPLHF
>16|TRBV18|TRBJ2-5
CASSLSLGTAQGTQYF
>14|TRBV11-1|TRBJ2-5
CASSPGTDKRTQYF
>15|TRBV18|TRBJ2-5
CASSLSRDRVETQYF
>12|TRBV18|TRBJ2-1
CASSPLKWEQFF
>18|TRBV2|TRBJ1-1
CASIGYTQPPNMNTEAFF
>15|TRBV2|TRBJ2-2
CASTGTSKNTGELFF
>15|TRBV5-5|TRBJ2-5
CASSPGGGSGETQYF
>14|TRBV2|TRBJ1-6
CASTKGQYNSPLHF
>16|TRBV30|TRBJ2-1
CAWRATSTSSYNEQFF
>17|TRBV7-2|TRBJ1-6
CASSSTGSPRYNSPLHF
>17|TRBV7-3|TRBJ2-1
CASSYSVPGWGNNEQFF